This T cell receptor (beta chain) was recovered during a study of tumor-infiltrating lymphocytes in oesophageal squamous cell carcinoma. Germline-derived CDR1 and CDR2 are SGHTA and FQGNSA. The CDR3 has 18 residues. MiXCR, applied by TCRdb to the PCR reads, yields one record per CDR3 protein. The sample lists over 10,000 distinct CDR3 sequences, roughly 50% occurring once. The chain carries TRBV7-2 and TRBJ2-7; 12 bases map to TRBD1. TRBJ2-6 explains the end of the DNA better; the J call may be wrong. Sequenced sample: esophageal tumor tissue. The clonotype comes from a female donor with esophageal squamous cell carcinoma. The CDR3 sequence is CASSLGGTGGERANVLTF. Written as DNA, the CDR3 is TGTGCCAGCAGCTTAGGGGGGACAGGGGGCGAAAGGGCCAACGTCCTGACTTTC.